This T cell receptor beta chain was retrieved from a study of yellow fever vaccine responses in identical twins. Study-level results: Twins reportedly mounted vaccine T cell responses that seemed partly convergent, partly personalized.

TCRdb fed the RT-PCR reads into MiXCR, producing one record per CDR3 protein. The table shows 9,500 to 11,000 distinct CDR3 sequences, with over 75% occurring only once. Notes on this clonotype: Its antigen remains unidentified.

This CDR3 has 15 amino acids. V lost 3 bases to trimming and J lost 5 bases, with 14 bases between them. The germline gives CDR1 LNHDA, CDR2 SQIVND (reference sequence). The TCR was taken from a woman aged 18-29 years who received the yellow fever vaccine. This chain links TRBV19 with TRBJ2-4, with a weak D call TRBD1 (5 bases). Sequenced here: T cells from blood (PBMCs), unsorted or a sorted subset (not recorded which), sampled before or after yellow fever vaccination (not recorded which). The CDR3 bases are TGTGCCAGTAGTATTTGGCAGGGTGAGCAAAACATTCAGTACTTC. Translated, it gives CASSIWQGEQNIQYF.